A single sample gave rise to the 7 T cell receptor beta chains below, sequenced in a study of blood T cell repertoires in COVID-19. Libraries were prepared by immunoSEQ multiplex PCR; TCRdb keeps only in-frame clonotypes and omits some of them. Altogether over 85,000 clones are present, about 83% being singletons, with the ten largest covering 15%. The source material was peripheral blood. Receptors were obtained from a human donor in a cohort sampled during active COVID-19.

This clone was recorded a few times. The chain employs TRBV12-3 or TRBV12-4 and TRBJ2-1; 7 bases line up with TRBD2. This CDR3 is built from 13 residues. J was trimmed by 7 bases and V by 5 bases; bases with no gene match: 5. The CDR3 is CASSSGEQNEQFF. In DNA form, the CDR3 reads TGTGCCAGCAGTAGCGGGGAGCAGAATGAGCAGTTCTTC.

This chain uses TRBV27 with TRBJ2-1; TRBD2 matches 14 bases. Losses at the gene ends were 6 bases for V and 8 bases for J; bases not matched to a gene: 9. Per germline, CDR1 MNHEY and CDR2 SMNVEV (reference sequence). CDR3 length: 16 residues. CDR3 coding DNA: TGTGCCAGCAGGTCAGAGACTAGCGGGAGGGTTGATGAGCAGTTCTTC. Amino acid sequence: CASRSETSGRVDEQFF.

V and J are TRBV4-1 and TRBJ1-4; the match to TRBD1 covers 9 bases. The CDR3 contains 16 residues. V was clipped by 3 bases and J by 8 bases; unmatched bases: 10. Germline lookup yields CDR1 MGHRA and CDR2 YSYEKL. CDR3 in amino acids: CASSQSGGTGLEKLFF. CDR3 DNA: TGCGCCAGCAGCCAGTCAGGGGGGACAGGGCTGGAAAAACTGTTTTTT.

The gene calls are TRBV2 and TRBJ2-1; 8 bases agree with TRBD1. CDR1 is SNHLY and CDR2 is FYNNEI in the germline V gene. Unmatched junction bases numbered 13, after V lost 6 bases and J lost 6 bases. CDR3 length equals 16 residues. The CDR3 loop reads CASRGNPGQGGNEQFF. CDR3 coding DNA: TGTGCCAGCAGAGGAAATCCCGGACAGGGCGGCAATGAGCAGTTCTTC.

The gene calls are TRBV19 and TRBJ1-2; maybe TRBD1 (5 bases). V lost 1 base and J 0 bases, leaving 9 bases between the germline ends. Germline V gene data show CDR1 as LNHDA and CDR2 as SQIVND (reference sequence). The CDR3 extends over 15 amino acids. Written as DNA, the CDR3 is TGTGCCAGTAGTATAGGCCAGGGTTCTAACTATGGCTACACCTTC. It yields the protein CASSIGQGSNYGYTF.

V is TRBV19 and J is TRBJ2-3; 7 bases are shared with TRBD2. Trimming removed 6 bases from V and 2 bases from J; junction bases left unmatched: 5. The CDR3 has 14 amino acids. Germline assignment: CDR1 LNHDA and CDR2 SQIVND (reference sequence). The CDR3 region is CASRVAGPTDTQYF. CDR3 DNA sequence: TGTGCCAGTAGGGTAGCGGGCCCCACAGATACGCAGTATTTT. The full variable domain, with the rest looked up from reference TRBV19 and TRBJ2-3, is DGGITQSPKYLFRKEGQNVTLSCEQNLNHDAMYWYRQDPGQGLRLIYYSQIVNDFQKGDIAEGYSVSREKKESFPLTVTSAQKNPTAFYLCASRVAGPTDTQYFGPGTRLTVL.

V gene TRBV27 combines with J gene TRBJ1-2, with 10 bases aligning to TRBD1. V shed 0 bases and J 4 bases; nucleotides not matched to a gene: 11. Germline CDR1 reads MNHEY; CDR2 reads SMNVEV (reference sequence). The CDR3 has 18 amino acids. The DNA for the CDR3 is TGTGCCAGCAGTTTATCGGGCACGGGGGGACAGGGGTTCTATGGCTACACCTTC. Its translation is CASSLSGTGGQGFYGYTF.